These 18 T cell receptor beta chains originate from one sample sequenced in a study of cytomegalovirus exposure and HLA in healthy donors. 60 Vbeta and 13 Jbeta primers were used in PCR. Profiling relied on immunoSEQ multiplex PCR, and the TCRdb table lists in-frame clones only, not all of them. The table includes fewer than 200,000 clones, roughly 80% detected once. What was sequenced was PBMCs. The receptors derive from a woman aged 18-29 years in good health and CMV-seronegative.

The CDR3 bases are TGTGCCAGCAGCTCTCCGGGGGGGCTGAGGACTGAAGCTTTCTTT. It translates to CASSSPGGLRTEAFF. V gene TRBV7-6 combines with J gene TRBJ1-1, with a weak D call TRBD1 (6 bases). The CDR3 runs 15 residues. V shed 4 bases and J shed 5 bases, with 17 bases lying between them. Germline CDR1 SGHVS, CDR2 FNYEAQ.

Only a few counts were recorded for this clone. CDR3 nucleotide sequence: TGTGCCAGCAGCCCTACCGGACAGGACTCCTACGAGCAGTACTTC. Protein: CASSPTGQDSYEQYF. The rearrangement joins TRBV7-2 to TRBJ2-7; 7 bases fit TRBD1. CDR1 and CDR2 from the germline V gene are SGHTA and FQGNSA. The V segment lost 5 bases and the J segment 0 bases; nucleotides outside the gene matches: 7. The CDR3 has 15 residues.

This clone was picked up a small number of times. The rearrangement uses TRBV28 and TRBJ1-2, with D maybe TRBD1 (5 bases). Germline V CDR1 and CDR2: MDHEN, SYDVKM. CDR3 length: 12 residues. Trimming removed 2 bases at V and 4 bases at J, with 5 bases between. CDR3 nucleotide sequence: TGTGCCAGCAGTTTAGACAGCTATGGCTACACCTTC. Translated: CASSLDSYGYTF.

The V and J genes are TRBV19 and TRBJ2-4; TRBD1 might be the D (6 bases). Trimming left V 6 bases short and J 7 bases short, with 13 bases between. This CDR3 has 13 amino acids. The germline V gene encodes CDR1 LNHDA and CDR2 SQIVND (reference sequence). DNA for the CDR3: TGTGCCAGTAGCGACAGGAATTGGAACATTCAGTACTTC. It specifies CASSDRNWNIQYF.

This chain joins TRBV7-9 and TRBJ2-7, with 7 bases aligning to TRBD1. The CDR3 sequence is 14 residues long. CDR1 and CDR2 (germline): SEHNR, FQNEAQ (reference sequence). V lost 6 bases and J lost 5; bases outside the gene matches: 10. As DNA, the CDR3 is TGTGCCAGCAGTTCGGGGCAGGGGGTAAACGAGCAGTACTTC. This encodes CASSSGQGVNEQYF. Drawing the rest from reference TRBV7-9 and TRBJ2-7, the complete variable domain is DTGVSQNPRHKITKRGQNVTFRCDPISEHNRLYWYRQTLGQGPEFLTYFQNEAQLEKSRLLSDRFSAERPKGSFSTLEIQRTEQGDSAMYLCASSSGQGVNEQYFGPGTRLTVT.

This chain joins TRBV29-1 and TRBJ1-6; 10 bases fit TRBD1. The length of the CDR3 is 15 residues. Germline CDR1 and CDR2: SQVTM and ANQGSEA. V shed 2 bases and J 8 bases; nucleotides not matched to a gene: 6. The CDR3 region has the DNA TGCAGCGTTGAAAGACAGGGGGCGCGGGATTCACCCCTCCACTTT. Amino acid sequence: CSVERQGARDSPLHF. The full variable domain, in which reference TRBV29-1 and TRBJ1-6 provide the parts outside the CDR3, is SAVISQKPSRDICQRGTSLTIQCQVDSQVTMMFWYRQQPGQSLTLIATANQGSEATYESGFVIDKFPISRPNLTFSTLTVSNMSPEDSSIYLCSVERQGARDSPLHFGNGTRLTVT.

The chain links TRBV11-2 to TRBJ2-3, with 7 bases fitting TRBD2. Germline loops: CDR1 SGHAT, CDR2 FQNNGV. The CDR3 runs to 17 residues. J was trimmed by 2 bases and V by 3 bases; bases with no gene match: 11. The CDR3, as DNA: TGTGCCAGCAGCTTTACCATTGGCGGGAGCCCCACAGATACGCAGTATTTT. This sequence encodes CASSFTIGGSPTDTQYF.

This clone has just one count. The chain couples TRBV6-5 to TRBJ1-2; D is uncertain. This CDR3 spans 14 amino acids. The V gene lost 6 bases and the J gene lost 4 bases, with 15 bases spanning the gap. Germline V lookup: CDR1 MNHEY, CDR2 SVGAGI. CDR3 in amino acids: CASRERGSGYGYTF. CDR3 in DNA: TGTGCCAGCAGGGAACGAGGGTCTGGCTATGGCTACACCTTC.

The chain is built from TRBV15 and TRBJ2-3, with TRBD2 matching over 9 bases. The V and J ends lost 5 bases and 0 bases, in that order; junction bases with no gene match: 6. The germline V gene has CDR1 LNHNV and CDR2 YYDKDF (reference sequence). This CDR3 spans 16 amino acids. The CDR3 DNA follows: TGTGCCACCAGCTCCATAGCGGGAGTTAGCACAGATACGCAGTATTTT. It is translated as CATSSIAGVSTDTQYF.

This chain joins TRBV5-4 and TRBJ2-7; tentatively, D is TRBD1 (5 bases). CDR3 length: 16 amino acids. Trimming stripped 4 bases from V and 0 bases from J, with 17 bases between. Germline V gene data show CDR1 as SGHNT and CDR2 as YYREEE (reference sequence). The CDR3 loop reads CASSVTPWGPSYEQYV. For the CDR3, the DNA is TGTGCCAGCAGCGTGACACCTTGGGGCCCCTCCTACGAGCAGTACGTC.

This chain uses TRBV5-1 with TRBJ2-2; 8 bases match TRBD1. The CDR3 loop spans 14 amino acids. V shed 9 bases and J 4 bases; nucleotides not matched to a gene: 8. CDR1 is SGHRS and CDR2 is YFSETQ in the germline V gene. This CDR3 is CATRATGVTGELFF. The DNA for the CDR3 is TGCGCCACCAGAGCGACAGGGGTCACCGGGGAGCTGTTTTTT. The full variable domain, rest sourced from reference TRBV5-1 and TRBJ2-2, is KAGVTQTPRYLIKTRGQQVTLSCSPISGHRSVSWYQQTPGQGLQFLFEYFSETQRNKGNFPGRFSGRQFSNSRSEMNVSTLELGDSALYLCATRATGVTGELFFGEGSRLTVL.

V and J are TRBV19 and TRBJ2-3, with D maybe TRBD2 (6 bases). The CDR3 extends over 14 amino acids. Per germline, CDR1 LNHDA and CDR2 SQIVND (reference sequence). V was trimmed by 1 base and J by 5 bases, leaving 10 bases between them. The DNA for the CDR3 is TGTGCCAGTAGTATAGCGGGAGCTAAAGATACGCAGTATTTT. It specifies CASSIAGAKDTQYF. The full variable domain, in which reference TRBV19 and TRBJ2-3 provide the parts outside the CDR3, is DGGITQSPKYLFRKEGQNVTLSCEQNLNHDAMYWYRQDPGQGLRLIYYSQIVNDFQKGDIAEGYSVSREKKESFPLTVTSAQKNPTAFYLCASSIAGAKDTQYFGPGTRLTVL.

The J gene is TRBJ2-1, the V gene TRBV7-2; 8 bases align to TRBD1. The J segment lost 6 bases and the V segment lost 5 bases, leaving 6 bases of the junction unmatched. Germline V lookup: CDR1 SGHTA, CDR2 FQGNSA. The length of the CDR3 is 14 residues. The CDR3 DNA follows: TGTGCCAGCAGCCCGGACAGGGTATCCAATGAGCAGTTCTTC. Translated, it gives CASSPDRVSNEQFF.

This chain joins TRBV10-2 and TRBJ2-1, with unresolved D. V was cut by 4 bases and J by 5 bases, with 3 bases left in between. The CDR3 totals 11 residues. From germline, CDR1 is WSHSY and CDR2 SAAADI. CDR3 DNA sequence: TGCGCCAGCAGTGTTAACAATGAGCAGTTCTTC. Translated: CASSVNNEQFF.

The rearrangement uses TRBV6-5 and TRBJ2-7; perhaps TRBD1 as D (6 bases). V was shortened by 4 bases and J by 5 bases, with 9 bases between the two germline ends. The CDR3 extends over 12 amino acids. The germline V gene has CDR1 MNHEY and CDR2 SVGAGI. CDR3 sequence (DNA): TGTGCCAGCAGTTCGGGACAACACGAGCAGTACTTC. Encoded protein: CASSSGQHEQYF.

CDR3 protein: CASTPWDYNTDTQYF. The CDR3 nucleotides are TGTGCCAGCACCCCCTGGGACTACAACACAGATACGCAGTATTTT. The chain employs TRBV11-2 and TRBJ2-3; 7 bases align to TRBD2. From germline, CDR1 is SGHAT and CDR2 FQNNGV. V lost 7 bases to trimming and J lost 2 bases; unmatched junction nucleotides: 9. This CDR3 contains 15 residues. Full variable domain (outside the CDR3, taken from reference TRBV11-2 and TRBJ2-3): EAGVAQSPRYKIIEKRQSVAFWCNPISGHATLYWYQQILGQGPKLLIQFQNNGVVDDSQLPKDRFSAERLKGVDSTLKIQPAKLEDSAVYLCASTPWDYNTDTQYFGPGTRLTVL.

This sequence joins TRBV6-5 and TRBJ2-7; TRBD2 matches at 7 bases. Germline CDR1 MNHEY, CDR2 SVGAGI. With V trimmed by 7 bases and J by 6 bases, 9 bases remained unmatched. The CDR3 totals 13 residues. CDR3 sequence (DNA): TGTGCCAGCATTCCGGAACTAGCGTTCGAGCAGTACGTC. It codes for CASIPELAFEQYV.

This clone appeared a few times. The chain uses TRBV2 and TRBJ1-4; the D is unclear. The CDR3 has 13 amino acids. Per germline, CDR1 SNHLY and CDR2 FYNNEI. Trimming removed 7 bases at V and 14 bases at J, with 20 bases between. CDR3 sequence reads: CASTPESVGYLFF. CDR3 coding DNA: TGTGCCAGCACCCCGGAGTCGGTCGGTTATCTGTTTTTT.